The clone carrying this T cell receptor beta chain showed up just a few times. Its specificity is not known. Isolation yielded PBMCs, at least 7 million per sample, in every case. The use of a sample-barcoded 5' primer and a J-beta primer mix characterized a second PCR of roughly 7 to 12 cycles. There were at least 2.5 million CDR3-containing paired-end reads obtained from each sample. MiXCR, run by TCRdb on the 5' RACE reads, gives a single entry per CDR3 protein. The table lists roughly 1.6 million distinct CDR3 sequences, about 35% of them singletons. The data stem from a study of blood T cells in healthy people across ages. The CDR3 is 16 residues long. Trimming cost V 3 bases and J 10 bases; bases outside gene matches: 15. Germline V gene sequence: CDR1 SGHDN, CDR2 FVKESK. General study results and limits: PBMCs that were unsorted prevented a conclusive naive versus antigen-experienced comparison.

The sequence was collected from a woman aged 25-40 years in good health. The specimen sequenced was blood. The chain has TRBV14 and TRBJ1-1; 9 nucleotides align to TRBD1. CDR3 loop: CASSHMSWTGDSGAFF. The CDR3 region has the DNA TGTGCCAGCAGCCATATGAGCTGGACAGGGGATAGTGGAGCTTTCTTT. The full variable domain, in which reference TRBV14 and TRBJ1-1 provide the parts outside the CDR3, is EAGVTQFPSHSVIEKGQTVTLRCDPISGHDNLYWYRRVMGKEIKFLLHFVKESKQDESGMPNNRFLAERTGGTYSTLKVQPAELEDSGVYFCASSHMSWTGDSGAFFGQGTRLTVV.